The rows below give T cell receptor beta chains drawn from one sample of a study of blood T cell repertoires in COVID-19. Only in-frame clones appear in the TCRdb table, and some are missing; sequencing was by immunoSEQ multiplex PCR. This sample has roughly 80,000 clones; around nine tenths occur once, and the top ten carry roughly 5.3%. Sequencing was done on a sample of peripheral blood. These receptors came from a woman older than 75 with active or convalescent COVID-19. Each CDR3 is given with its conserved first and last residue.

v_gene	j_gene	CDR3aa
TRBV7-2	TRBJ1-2	CASRYSQGNYGYTF
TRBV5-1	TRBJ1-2	CASSFGTDLYGYTF
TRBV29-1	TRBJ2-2	CSVEGRVGELFF
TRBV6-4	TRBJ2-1	CASSIAGTTDEQFF
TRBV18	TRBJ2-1	CASSPPDRDPNEQFF
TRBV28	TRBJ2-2	CASSLRGQGGTGELFF
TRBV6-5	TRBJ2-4	CASSYPTGNIQYF
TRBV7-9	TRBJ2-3	CATGVMGTDTQYF
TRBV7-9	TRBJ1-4	CASSLGRDSNEKLFF
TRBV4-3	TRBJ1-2	CASSQEAGWAYGYTF
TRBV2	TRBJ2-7	CASSVQYEQYF
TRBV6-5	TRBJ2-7	CASSTGTPDLYEQYF
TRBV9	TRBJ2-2	CASSVQQLNTGELFF
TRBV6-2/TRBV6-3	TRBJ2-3	CASSSRGYTSTDTQYF